This TCR beta chain originates from a study of shared clonotypes between healthy human individuals (dated by TCRdb to about 2020). Regarding the study in general: The cohort included a few men and a couple of women between 18 and 49 years of age. Each donor's leukapheresis produced roughly between roughly 0.85 and 9 billion PBMCs. For each donor, CD4 naive and CD4 memory were each given three plates, CD8 naive was given two plates, and CD8 memory was given one plate. The study deeply sequenced blood TCR repertoires of about five healthy adults to estimate repertoire size and the extent of clonotype sharing between individuals. Libraries were prepared and TCR repertoires were sequenced by different laboratories using diverse techniques, in order to increase sequencing depth and limit assay-specific biases. General findings and caveats noted by the study authors: Around 5.4% of naive CD4, around 4% of naive CD8, approximately 2.2% of memory CD4, and approximately 0.39% of memory CD8 clonotypes were shared across several donors. Sampling was restricted to blood, and TCR repertoires in tissues likely differ from the TCR repertoires found in blood. Pairwise subsampling indicated that sequencing depth was expected to affect the degree of clonotype sharing among donors. Incomplete sequencing was indicated by rarefaction of sorted-subset datasets, despite the large sequencing depth. Because the study included only a small number of donors, the genetic and exposure-history diversity represented was limited. Larger estimated clonotype richness was generally found for naive subsets than for memory subsets. Higher generation probabilities were observed for clonotypes shared by all four sorted-subset donors than for non-shared clonotypes.

Regarding this clone: Its binding antigen is unknown. One base away there is no much larger clone; base qualities are not given.

The germline V gene provides CDR1 SGHTA and CDR2 FQGNSA. V is reduced by 2 bases and J by 6 bases, leaving a spacing of 18 bases between them. Taken from cysteine to phenylalanine, the CDR3 has 16 residues. The CDR3 DNA has 48 bases and is translated from base 1. Healthy HIV-negative adults with no recently reported acute infections or vaccinations were included as donors. Every donor was a Caucasian adult living in Nashville, Tennessee, USA. CD4+ T cells were enriched by magnetic negative selection, after which naive cells were positively selected on CD45RA and the negative fraction was taken as the memory subset. After blood collection by leukapheresis, PBMCs were isolated using Ficoll-Histopaque density gradient centrifugation and then cryopreserved in the vapor phase of liquid nitrogen. Analytical flow cytometry was used to check the purity and quantity of every magnetically sorted T cell population. Each sorted fraction had its genomic DNA isolated and then quantified by UV absorbance on a Nanodrop 2000c.

TCR CDR3 regions were amplified from genomic DNA by multiplex PCR using the deep immunoSEQ assay. For each cell subset, the extracted genomic DNA was distributed evenly across all wells of several immunoSEQ 96-well plates, and each plate served as one replicate. For sorted subsets, each replicate PCR was loaded with approximately 0.2 ug genomic DNA, equivalent to approximately 27,000 T cell genomes. The purified libraries were quantified using a Qubit 3.0 fluorometer, sized with a Bioanalyzer 2100, and then quantified again using the KAPA Library Quantification kit. A separate single-read 150-cycle Illumina NextSeq 550 flow cell was used to sequence each immunoSEQ 96-well plate. The published analysis was carried out like this. Because the immunoSEQ output held only junctional sequences and lacked quality scores, the filtering could not match the filtering applied to full-length reads. To assign V/J genes and CDR3, sequences were annotated against IMGT germline references using PyIR, a Python wrapper for IgBLAST v1.9. Reads were removed for weak V/J assignments (E-value above 1e-6), missing CDR3, stop codons, out-of-frame junctions, or ambiguous translated residues. V3J clonotypes were defined as sequences sharing an identical inferred V gene, J gene, and CDR3 amino acid sequence. Percentage overlap between repertoires was calculated by dividing the number of shared unique clonotypes by the size of the smaller repertoire. Three approaches were used to assess repertoire richness: RTK rarefaction, the Chao1 estimator, and Recon v2.1 estimates of unobserved clonotypes. For all TCRbeta clonotypes obtained by the gDNA method from a few donors, generation probabilities were computed with OLGA. The clones in this table, taken by TCRdb from immuneACCESS, are in-frame only. Not every clone is retained; where verified, under half of the shortfall comes from an unresolved V gene, and the cause of the rest is unknown. The V and J calls and clone size come from that table; D and trimming were worked out from the DNA. The sample records around 200,000 clones, 66% of which are singletons. The biggest ten clones account for about 9.4% of the sample.

The sample consisted of memory CD4+ T cells sorted from blood. What this sample's cell subset or site label stands for: CD45RA-negative fraction. The receptor chain draws on TRBV7-2 and TRBJ2-3; the D region is possibly TRBD1 or TRBD2, each matching across 5 bases. This TCR was sampled from a man younger than 45 in good health. The DNA sequence reads TGTGCCAGCAGCTTATGGGGTCCGGGGCCTGGTGATACGCAGTATTTT. Its translation is CASSLWGPGPGDTQYF.